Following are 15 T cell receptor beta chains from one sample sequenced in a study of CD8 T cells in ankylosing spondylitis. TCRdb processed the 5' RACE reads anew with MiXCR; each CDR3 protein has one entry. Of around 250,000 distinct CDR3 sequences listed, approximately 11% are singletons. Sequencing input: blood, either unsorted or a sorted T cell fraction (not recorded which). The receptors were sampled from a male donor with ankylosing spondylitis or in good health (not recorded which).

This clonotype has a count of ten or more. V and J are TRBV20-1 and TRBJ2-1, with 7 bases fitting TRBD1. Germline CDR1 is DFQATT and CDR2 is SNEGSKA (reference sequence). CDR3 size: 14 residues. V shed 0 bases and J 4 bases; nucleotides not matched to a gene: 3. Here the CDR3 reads CSARDLGQYNEQFF. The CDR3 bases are TGCAGTGCTAGAGATCTGGGACAGTACAATGAGCAGTTCTTC.

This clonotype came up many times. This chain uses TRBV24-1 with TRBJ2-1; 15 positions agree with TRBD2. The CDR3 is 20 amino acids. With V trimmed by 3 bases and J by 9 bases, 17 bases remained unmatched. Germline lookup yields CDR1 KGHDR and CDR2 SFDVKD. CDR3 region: CATSDQGLAGGRTEIGEQFF. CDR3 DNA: TGTGCCACCAGTGATCAGGGACTAGCGGGAGGAAGAACAGAGATCGGTGAGCAGTTCTTC.

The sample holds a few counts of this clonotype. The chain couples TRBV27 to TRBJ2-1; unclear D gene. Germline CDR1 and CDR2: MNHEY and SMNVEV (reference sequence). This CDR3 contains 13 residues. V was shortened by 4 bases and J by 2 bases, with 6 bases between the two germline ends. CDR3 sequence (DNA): TGTGCCAGCAGTTCACACCCCTACAATGAGCAGTTCTTC. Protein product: CASSSHPYNEQFF.

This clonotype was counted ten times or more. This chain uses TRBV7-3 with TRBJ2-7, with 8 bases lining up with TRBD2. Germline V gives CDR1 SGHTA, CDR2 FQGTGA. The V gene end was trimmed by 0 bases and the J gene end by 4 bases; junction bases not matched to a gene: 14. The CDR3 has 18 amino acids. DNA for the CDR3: TGTGCCAGCAGCTTAACATTAGCTAGCGGGTCCCAACAATACGAGCAGTACTTC. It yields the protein CASSLTLASGSQQYEQYF.

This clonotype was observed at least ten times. This CDR3 reads CASTGGGENTQYF. The CDR3 DNA sequence: TGTGCCAGCACTGGCGGGGGGGAAAATACGCAGTATTTT. V usage is TRBV5-5 and J usage is TRBJ2-3; 9 nucleotides match TRBD2. Losses at the gene ends were 6 bases for V and 7 bases for J; bases not matched to a gene: 6. The germline V gene encodes CDR1 SGHKS and CDR2 YYEKEE (reference sequence). CDR3 size: 13 residues.

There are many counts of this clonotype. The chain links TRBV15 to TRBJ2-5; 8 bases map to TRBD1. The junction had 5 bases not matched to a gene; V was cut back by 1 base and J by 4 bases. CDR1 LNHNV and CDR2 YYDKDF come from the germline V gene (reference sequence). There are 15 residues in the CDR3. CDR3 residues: CATSRGQGSSETQYF. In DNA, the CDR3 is TGTGCCACCAGCAGAGGACAGGGGAGTTCAGAGACCCAGTACTTC.

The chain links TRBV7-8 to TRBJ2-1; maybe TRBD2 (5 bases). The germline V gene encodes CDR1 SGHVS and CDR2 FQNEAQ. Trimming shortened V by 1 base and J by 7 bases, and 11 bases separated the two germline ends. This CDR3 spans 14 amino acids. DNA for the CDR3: TGTGCCAGCAGCTTAGACGGGTTAGCGAATGAGCAGTTCTTC. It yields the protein CASSLDGLANEQFF.

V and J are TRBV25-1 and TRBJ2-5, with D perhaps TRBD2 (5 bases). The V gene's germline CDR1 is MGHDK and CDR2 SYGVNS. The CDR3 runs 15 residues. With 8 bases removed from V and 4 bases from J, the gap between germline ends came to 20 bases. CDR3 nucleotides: TGTGCCAGCCGCGGGCCAGACAACAATGGAGAGACCCAGTACTTC. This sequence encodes CASRGPDNNGETQYF.

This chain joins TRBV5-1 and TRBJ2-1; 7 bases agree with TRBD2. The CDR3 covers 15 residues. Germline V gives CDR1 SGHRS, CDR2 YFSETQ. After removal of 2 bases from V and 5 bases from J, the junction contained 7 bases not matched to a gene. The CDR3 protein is CASSFGTNGNNEQFF. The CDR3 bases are TGCGCCAGCAGCTTCGGGACTAACGGAAACAATGAGCAGTTCTTC.

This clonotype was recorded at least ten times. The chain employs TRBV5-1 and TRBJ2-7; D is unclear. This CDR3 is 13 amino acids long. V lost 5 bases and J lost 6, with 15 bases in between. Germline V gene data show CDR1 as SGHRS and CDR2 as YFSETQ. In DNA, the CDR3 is TGCGCCAGCAGTCAATATCGCGCGACCGAGCAGTACTTC. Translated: CASSQYRATEQYF. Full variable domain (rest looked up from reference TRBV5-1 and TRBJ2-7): KAGVTQTPRYLIKTRGQQVTLSCSPISGHRSVSWYQQTPGQGLQFLFEYFSETQRNKGNFPGRFSGRQFSNSRSEMNVSTLELGDSALYLCASSQYRATEQYFGPGTRLTVT.

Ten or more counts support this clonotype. The CDR3 reads CASSDLSPKDRPDTEAFF. CDR3 nucleotides: TGTGCCAGCAGTGACCTCTCACCCAAGGACAGACCCGACACTGAAGCTTTCTTT. The chain couples TRBV6-4 to TRBJ1-1, with D maybe TRBD1 (6 bases). The germline CDR1 and CDR2 sequences are MRHNA and SNTAGT. The V end was cut by 2 bases, the J end by 3 bases, with 22 bases between. This CDR3 has 18 residues.

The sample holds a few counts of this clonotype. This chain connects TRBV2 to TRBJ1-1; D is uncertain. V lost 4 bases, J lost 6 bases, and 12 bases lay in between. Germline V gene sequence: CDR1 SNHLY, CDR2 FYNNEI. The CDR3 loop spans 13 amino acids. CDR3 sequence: CASSGTLLAEAFF. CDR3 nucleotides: TGTGCCAGCAGTGGGACCCTACTCGCTGAAGCTTTCTTT.

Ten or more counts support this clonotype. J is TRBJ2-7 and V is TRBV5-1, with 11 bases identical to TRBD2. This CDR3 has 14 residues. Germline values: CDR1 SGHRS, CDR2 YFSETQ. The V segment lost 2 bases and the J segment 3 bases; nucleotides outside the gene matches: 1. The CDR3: CASSLTSGGYEQYF. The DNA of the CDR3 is TGCGCCAGCAGCTTAACTAGCGGGGGCTACGAGCAGTACTTC.

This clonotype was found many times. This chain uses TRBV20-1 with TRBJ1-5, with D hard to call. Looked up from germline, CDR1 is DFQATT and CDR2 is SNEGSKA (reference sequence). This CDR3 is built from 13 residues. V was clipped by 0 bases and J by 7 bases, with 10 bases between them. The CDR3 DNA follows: TGCAGTGCTAGAGATCGGGCTTGGCAGCCCCAGCATTTT. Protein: CSARDRAWQPQHF.

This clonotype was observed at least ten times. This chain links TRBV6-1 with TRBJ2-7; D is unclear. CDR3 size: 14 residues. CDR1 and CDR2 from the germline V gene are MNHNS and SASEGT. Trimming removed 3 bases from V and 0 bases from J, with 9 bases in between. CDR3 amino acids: CASSEGESSYEQYF. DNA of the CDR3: TGTGCCAGCAGTGAGGGCGAAAGCTCCTACGAGCAGTACTTC.